The 18 T cell receptor beta chains reported below all come from one sample, sequenced in a study of blood T cell repertoires in COVID-19. Profiling relied on immunoSEQ multiplex PCR, and the TCRdb table lists in-frame clones only, not all of them. The sample shows approximately 200,000 clones, about 82% of them seen only once. The sample taken for sequencing was PBMCs or T cells enriched from blood (not recorded which). These receptors came from a woman aged 25 to 39 who had recovered from COVID-19.

The chain carries TRBV4-1 and TRBJ2-7; 8 nucleotides match TRBD2. V was clipped by 4 bases and J by 2 bases; unmatched bases: 13. This CDR3 is 17 amino acids long. Germline CDR1 MGHRA, CDR2 YSYEKL. The CDR3 DNA follows: TGCGCCAGCAGCCTCGAGCCGGCTAGCGGGCTTCCCTACGAGCAGTACTTC. Amino acids: CASSLEPASGLPYEQYF.

The V gene is TRBV11-2, the J gene TRBJ2-7; 11 bases agree with TRBD2. CDR3 length: 14 residues. With V trimmed by 4 bases and J by 4 bases, 3 bases remained unmatched. Germline V gene lookup returns CDR1 SGHAT and CDR2 FQNNGV. Here the CDR3 reads CASSWGTSGYEQYF. CDR3 bases: TGTGCCAGCAGCTGGGGGACTAGCGGATACGAGCAGTACTTC.

The chain joins TRBV27 to TRBJ2-2; D gene unclear. The V and J ends lost 4 bases and 5 bases respectively, with 14 bases between them. The CDR3 is 15 amino acids. Germline V CDR1 and CDR2: MNHEY, SMNVEV (reference sequence). CDR3 protein: CASSSEGVNTGELFF. As DNA, the CDR3 is TGTGCCAGCAGTTCTGAAGGAGTTAATACCGGGGAGCTGTTTTTT.

The chain carries TRBV7-9 and TRBJ1-1, with D unclear. The CDR3 sequence is 13 residues long. Germline values: CDR1 SEHNR, CDR2 FQNEAQ (reference sequence). The ends were cut back, 5 bases at V and 2 bases at J, with 9 bases in the middle. Here the CDR3 reads CASSQQINTEAFF. The CDR3 DNA reads TGTGCCAGCAGCCAACAAATTAACACTGAAGCTTTCTTT.

The V call is TRBV18, the J call TRBJ2-6, with a weak D call TRBD1 (6 bases). Germline assignment: CDR1 KGHSH and CDR2 LQKENI. This CDR3 region has 17 residues. Trimming took 5 bases from V and 0 from J, leaving 14 bases between them. DNA for the CDR3: TGTGCCAGCTCAACGGGACAACTTAGCTCTGGGGCCAACGTCCTGACTTTC. Protein product: CASSTGQLSSGANVLTF. The whole variable domain, remainder taken from reference TRBV18 and TRBJ2-6, is NAGVMQNPRHLVRRRGQEARLRCSPMKGHSHVYWYRQLPEEGLKFMVYLQKENIIDESGMPKERFSAEFPKEGPSILRIQQVVRGDSAAYFCASSTGQLSSGANVLTFGAGSRLTVL.

This sequence joins TRBV21-1 and TRBJ1-4; the table's D gene call, TRBD1, was not cross checked with the DNA. TRBV21-1 is classified as a pseudogene. This CDR3 has 13 amino acids. The CDR3: CASSKGQGEKLFF. The CDR3 DNA is TGTGCCAGCAGCAAGGGACAGGGTGAAAAACTGTTTTTT.

This clone was seen just once. V and J are TRBV11-2 and TRBJ2-3, with D hard to call. The CDR3 runs 15 residues. V shed 1 base and J shed 6 bases, with 14 bases lying between them. CDR1 is SGHAT and CDR2 is FQNNGV in the germline V gene. The CDR3 DNA reads TGTGCCAGCAGCTTAGGCCCGACTGATGCGGATACGCAGTATTTT. Translating it yields CASSLGPTDADTQYF.

This rearrangement joins TRBV28 to TRBJ1-1; the D gene is possibly TRBD1 (5 bases). The germline V and J ends were trimmed by 6 bases and 1 base, with 15 bases remaining between them. The CDR3 is 15 residues long. Germline V gene data show CDR1 as MDHEN and CDR2 as SYDVKM. The DNA of the CDR3 is TGTGCCAGCAGATTAGGGGCCCAAGGGAACACTGAAGCTTTCTTT. It specifies CASRLGAQGNTEAFF.

The chain combines TRBV11-2 with TRBJ2-7, with 10 positions matching TRBD1. Germline values: CDR1 SGHAT, CDR2 FQNNGV. V was clipped by 3 bases and J by 0 bases; unmatched bases: 5. The CDR3 totals 16 residues. The CDR3 region has the DNA TGTGCCAGCAGCTTTTCTCGGACAGGGGGCTCCTACGAGCAGTACTTC. Its translation: CASSFSRTGGSYEQYF.

The gene calls are TRBV12-5 and TRBJ2-1; possible D gene TRBD1, 5 bases. The CDR3 has 13 residues. V dropped 2 bases and J dropped 5 bases, with 7 bases sitting between them. Germline V gene lookup returns CDR1 LGHNT and CDR2 FRNRAP. CDR3 sequence (DNA): TGTGCTAGTGGTTTGAACAGGCACAATGAGCAGTTCTTC. It encodes CASGLNRHNEQFF.

This sequence joins TRBV28 and TRBJ1-2; 7 bases fit TRBD1. The V segment lost 7 bases and the J segment 10 bases; nucleotides outside the gene matches: 12. The CDR3 has 13 residues. CDR1 and CDR2 from the germline V gene are MDHEN and SYDVKM. The CDR3 sequence is CASTSDRVRDYTF. CDR3 nucleotides: TGTGCCAGCACTTCCGACAGGGTGAGGGACTACACCTTC.

The rearrangement links TRBV6-6 to TRBJ2-1, with D unresolved. Per germline, CDR1 MNHNY and CDR2 SVGAGI (reference sequence). Trimming cost V 3 bases and J 9 bases, with 9 bases left between them. This CDR3 is 12 amino acids long. CDR3 nucleotide sequence: TGTGCCAGCAGTTATGAAGAGAGTGAGCAGTTCTTC. Encoded protein: CASSYEESEQFF.

The chain employs TRBV5-1 and TRBJ2-3; TRBD2 might be the D (7 bases). Per the germline V gene, CDR1 is SGHRS and CDR2 is YFSETQ. The CDR3 length is 15 residues. V shed 4 bases and J shed 2 bases, with 14 bases lying between them. The CDR3 DNA sequence: TGCGCCAGCAGCCCGGGGGGCACAGCCACAGATACGCAGTATTTT. This translates into CASSPGGTATDTQYF.

The V and J genes are TRBV5-1 and TRBJ2-7; 7 nucleotides align to TRBD1. This CDR3 spans 13 amino acids. CDR1 is SGHRS and CDR2 is YFSETQ in the germline V gene. With 3 bases clipped from V and 2 bases from J, the junction kept 2 bases outside the gene matches. The CDR3 coding sequence is TGCGCCAGCAGCTCCGACAGGGCCTACGAGCAGTACTTC. It encodes CASSSDRAYEQYF.

The V call is TRBV7-8, the J call TRBJ2-7; D is undetermined. Between the trimmed V and J ends, which lost 5 bases and 2 bases, there was a span of 7 bases. CDR3 length: 12 residues. Per the germline V gene, CDR1 is SGHVS and CDR2 is FQNEAQ. Here the CDR3 reads CASSNPAYEQYF. The CDR3 DNA reads as TGTGCCAGCAGCAACCCAGCCTACGAGCAGTACTTC.

V and J are TRBV28 and TRBJ2-2; 9 nucleotides agree with TRBD2. This CDR3 contains 15 residues. Germline assignment: CDR1 MDHEN and CDR2 SYDVKM. J lost 6 bases, V lost 5 bases, and 7 bases had no gene match. The CDR3 protein is CASSAGGVKAGELFF. The CDR3 DNA reads TGTGCCAGCAGTGCGGGAGGGGTGAAGGCCGGGGAGCTGTTTTTT.

This clone was observed a single time. The chain joins TRBV28 to TRBJ2-1; TRBD2 matches at 13 bases. CDR1 MDHEN and CDR2 SYDVKM come from the germline V gene. Germline trimming cut 7 bases from V and 10 bases from J; bases unmatched to any gene: 7. The CDR3 length is 14 residues. CDR3 coding DNA: TGTGCCAGCATTAGAACTAGCGGGAGGGCCGAGCAGTTCTTC. As protein: CASIRTSGRAEQFF.

The gene calls are TRBV15 and TRBJ1-5, with D possibly matching TRBD1 (6 bases). The V end lost 3 bases, the J end lost 7 bases, and 13 bases lay between the germline ends. This CDR3 comprises 14 residues. Germline assignment: CDR1 LNHNV and CDR2 YYDKDF (reference sequence). The CDR3 region is CATSSVEDSQPQHF. The CDR3 nucleotides are TGTGCCACCAGCAGTGTCGAGGACAGCCAGCCCCAGCATTTT.